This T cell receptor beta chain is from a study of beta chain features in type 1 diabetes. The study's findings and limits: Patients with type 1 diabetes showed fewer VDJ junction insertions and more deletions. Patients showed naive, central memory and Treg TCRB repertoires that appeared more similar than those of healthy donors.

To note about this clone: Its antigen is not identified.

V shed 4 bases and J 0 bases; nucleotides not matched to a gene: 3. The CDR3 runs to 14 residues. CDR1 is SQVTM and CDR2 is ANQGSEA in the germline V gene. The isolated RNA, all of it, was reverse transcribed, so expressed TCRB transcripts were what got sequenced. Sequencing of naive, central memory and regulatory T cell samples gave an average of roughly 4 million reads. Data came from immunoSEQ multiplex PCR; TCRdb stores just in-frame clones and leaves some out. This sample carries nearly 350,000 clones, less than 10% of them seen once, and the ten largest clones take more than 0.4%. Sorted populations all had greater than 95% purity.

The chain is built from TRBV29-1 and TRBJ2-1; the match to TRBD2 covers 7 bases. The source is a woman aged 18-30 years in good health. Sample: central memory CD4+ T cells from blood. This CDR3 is CSVVGGSSYNEQFF. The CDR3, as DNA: TGCAGCGTTGTGGGCGGGAGCTCCTACAATGAGCAGTTCTTC.